The present entry profiles one T cell receptor (beta chain) with its context. Libraries were prepared by immunoSEQ multiplex PCR; TCRdb keeps only in-frame clonotypes and omits some of them. The table includes 110,000 or so clones, roughly 80% detected once. With 8 bases clipped from V and 4 bases from J, the junction kept 7 bases outside the gene matches. The CDR3 covers 12 residues. Germline V gene lookup returns CDR1 GTSNPN and CDR2 SVGIG (reference sequence). This sample was included in a study of blood T cell repertoires in COVID-19. For the study at large: From the United States, Italy and Spain came samples of acute and convalescent COVID-19.

The receptor was isolated from a human donor in a cohort sampled during active or convalescent COVID-19. The V and J genes are TRBV30 and TRBJ2-5; 7 positions match TRBD1. The sequenced sample consisted of peripheral blood. CDR3 coding DNA: TGTGCCGGAGGTAGGGGGCCAGAGACCCAGTACTTC. Translated: CAGGRGPETQYF.